A single sample is the source of the 3 T cell receptor beta chains below, sequenced in a study of T cell repertoires in cytomegalovirus infection. A single record per CDR3 protein comes from TCRdb applying MiXCR to the reads. The sample consists of 550,000 to 700,000 distinct CDR3 sequences, 40% of them appearing once. The antigens these receptors bind are not known. The sequenced sample was cultured PBMCs, obtained from culture after CMV antigen stimulation. Receptor source: a human donor in good health (CMV status not recorded). Some clones in this sample may be carry-over from other donors' samples.

The rearrangement joins TRBV6-2 or TRBV6-3 to TRBJ2-2; D gene ambiguous. The V and J ends lost 2 bases and 10 bases respectively, with 11 bases between them. This CDR3 region has 13 residues. CDR1 and CDR2 (germline): MNHEY, SVGEGT. For the CDR3, the DNA is TGTGCCAGCAGTTACGTCGAACCTGCGGAGCTGTTTTTT. This translates into CASSYVEPAELFF.

The sample holds a few counts of this clonotype. The chain uses TRBV6-2 or TRBV6-3 and TRBJ2-7; D is perhaps TRBD1 (5 bases). CDR3 length: 13 residues. Germline-derived CDR1 and CDR2 are MNHEY and SVGEGT. V was shortened by 6 bases and J by 3 bases, with 12 bases between the two germline ends. CDR3 in DNA: TGTGCCAGCAGAAAGACAGTAAACTACGAGCAGTACTTC. Translation: CASRKTVNYEQYF.

This chain connects TRBV7-2 to TRBJ2-3; tentative D call: TRBD2 (5 bases). V lost 5 bases, J lost 8 bases, and 20 bases lay in between. CDR3 length: 15 amino acids. Germline values: CDR1 SGHTA, CDR2 FQGNSA. The CDR3 loop reads CASSISGNHRGTQYF. CDR3 bases: TGTGCCAGCAGCATAAGCGGAAATCACAGAGGTACGCAGTATTTT.